Below, one T cell receptor (beta chain) is given with its context. Its binding antigen is unknown. No much larger clone exists at a distance of one base, and base qualities are not known. This sample was included in a study of Ad26.COV2.S vaccination and SARS-CoV-2 variants (dated by TCRdb to 2020 to 2022). In the study overall: Donors in the vaccine arm were drawn from COV1001, a multicentre, randomized, double-blind, placebo-controlled phase I-IIa trial testing Ad26.COV2.S in healthy adults. Dosing of Ad26.COV2.S was intramuscular, at either 5x10^10 or 1x10^11 viral particles, delivered as one shot or as two shots spaced 56 days apart. The specificity and breadth of SARS-CoV-2-reactive T cell receptors after Ad26.COV2.S vaccination were assessed by TCRbeta repertoire sequencing. A total of 32 samples were included in the TCR-sequenced set, comprising 19 Ad26.COV2.S vaccine recipients, 5 placebo recipients and 8 SARS-CoV-2 convalescent individuals. Participants in the trial were split at random into five groups of five each, receiving low-dose or high-dose Ad26.COV2.S once or twice, or else placebo on both occasions. Blinding of investigators to trial group allocation was maintained during experiments and outcome assessment.

Counted from cysteine to phenylalanine, this CDR3 has 14 amino acids. Just CDR3 DNA is preserved here, 42 bases in frame from base 1. Cut back by 7 bases and 0 bases, the V and J ends lie 12 bases apart. The germline V gene specifies SNHLY as CDR1 and FYNNEI as CDR2. The treatment or condition label, as the study defines it: around 19 received Ad26.COV2.S at low or high dose, single or two shots; five or six received placebo; per-sample allocation not given. Repertoires of vaccine and placebo recipients were sequenced from samples taken on day 63 after the first injection. Between 29 July and 7 August 2020, Cohort 1b enrolled 25 adults aged 18-55 years at one site in Boston, USA. Ad26.COV2.S consisted of a replication-incompetent adenovirus type 26 vector by which a prefusion-stabilized SARS-CoV-2 spike protein from the original Wuhan strain was expressed. TCRbeta CDR3 regions were sequenced with the immunoSEQ Assay. After extraction, genomic DNA underwent amplification by bias-controlled multiplex PCR, followed by high-throughput sequencing. The study's processing was this. To quantify the absolute abundance of every unique TCRbeta CDR3 region, sequences were collapsed and filtered. T cell fraction was estimated by normalizing TCRbeta template counts to usable DNA, which was measured by amplifying reference genes present in all nucleated cells. Repertoire TCRs were annotated as SARS-CoV-2-specific when V gene, CDR3 amino acid sequence and J gene were exactly matched to a known reactive TCR set. MIRA supplied the reference SARS-CoV-2 TCR set, which was filtered for enrichment in COVID-19-positive ImmuneCODE repertoires so that public or cross-reactive TCRs were removed. Drawing on the MIRA antigens, annotated TCRs were analysed further at the level of specific ORF or position within ORF. Breadth was defined as annotated unique rearrangements over total unique productive rearrangements; depth was the summed frequency of those rearrangements. Two-sided Wilcoxon rank-sum tests were applied when comparing TCR breadth between groups. The table was pulled from immuneACCESS by TCRdb, which kept in-frame rearrangements only. Such tables lose some clones; where checked, under half of the loss comes from unresolved V genes, and the rest has no known cause. V, J and clone size were drawn from that table, and D and trimming were deduced from the DNA. Here the sample has approximately 410,000 clones; about 90% occur a single time. The ten largest clones add up to about 1.7% of the sample.

Summary of the overall study and its limitations: The authors noted that total T cell responses may have been underestimated by the TCR breadth and depth analyses. The study was not powered to compare responses between vaccine doses or regimens. After vaccination, spike-specific CD8+ and CD4+ T cell responses were reported to show substantial breadth. Spike-specific TCR breadth was higher in Ad26.COV2.S recipients than in placebo recipients (P = 0.0014). Vaccine and placebo recipients had similar non-spike TCR breadth, a finding consistent with the vaccine containing only spike.

The TCR sequence derives from a person aged 18-65 years who received the Ad26.COV2.S COVID-19 vaccine or a placebo. The sequence joins TRBV2 to TRBJ1-1, with a tentative D gene TRBD1 over 6 matching bases. Specimen: peripheral blood, collected in a trial of Ad26.COV2.S vaccine versus placebo. In nucleotides, the sequence is TGTGCCAGCATCTGGACAGCCATGAACACTGAAGCTTTCTTT. This codes for CASIWTAMNTEAFF.